One sample yielded the 26 T cell receptor beta chains listed below, sequenced in a study of cytomegalovirus exposure and HLA in healthy donors. Amplification used 60 Vbeta primers and 13 Jbeta primers. Measured with immunoSEQ multiplex PCR; TCRdb has only the in-frame clones, and not every one. The sample consists of some 200,000 clones, approximately 79% of them appearing once. The source material was PBMCs. Receptors were obtained from a man between 35 and 55 years old in good health and CMV-seropositive.

Comment on this clone: Other DNA sequences in this specimen translate into the identical CDR3. This sequence joins TRBV27 and TRBJ2-7; 9 positions match TRBD2. From germline, CDR1 is MNHEY and CDR2 SMNVEV (reference sequence). V shed 4 bases and J 1 base; nucleotides not matched to a gene: 2. The CDR3 has 14 residues. This CDR3 reads CASSSLAGSYEQYF. CDR3 nucleotide sequence: TGTGCCAGCAGTTCTCTAGCGGGGTCCTACGAGCAGTACTTC.

The V and J genes are TRBV6-5 and TRBJ1-2, with D tentatively TRBD1 (5 bases). V lost 6 bases to trimming and J lost 5 bases, with 19 bases between them. Germline V CDR1 and CDR2: MNHEY, SVGAGI. The CDR3 spans 15 residues. The CDR3 DNA sequence: TGTGCCAGCAGCCAATTTGGGGGGATCGGGTATGGCTACACCTTC. Its translation is CASSQFGGIGYGYTF.

This chain joins TRBV7-9 and TRBJ2-5; tentatively, D is TRBD1 (6 bases). Gene TRBJ2-7 matches the end of the DNA better, so the J call may be wrong. The CDR3 is 14 residues long. In germline, CDR1 is SEHNR, CDR2 FQNEAQ (reference sequence). In DNA, the CDR3 is TGTGCCAGCAGCTTTTCGGGACATCCCTACGAGCAGTACTTC. Protein sequence: CASSFSGHPYEQYF.

The V gene is TRBV30, the J gene TRBJ1-1; TRBD1 matches 8 bases. V lost 3 bases to trimming and J lost 11 bases; unmatched junction nucleotides: 8. CDR1 and CDR2 (germline): GTSNPN, SVGIG (reference sequence). This CDR3 spans 12 amino acids. CDR3 amino acids: CAWRTGVTRAFF. CDR3 nucleotide sequence: TGTGCCTGGAGGACAGGGGTTACCCGGGCTTTCTTT.

This clone was seen a single time. The chain is built from TRBV7-2 and TRBJ2-7; D not resolved. The CDR3 sequence is 14 residues long. The V and J ends lost 2 bases and 0 bases respectively, with 8 bases between them. Germline lookup yields CDR1 SGHTA and CDR2 FQGNSA. CDR3: CASSLQATSYEQYF. In DNA form, the CDR3 reads TGTGCCAGCAGCTTACAGGCCACCTCCTACGAGCAGTACTTC. The full variable domain, rest sourced from reference TRBV7-2 and TRBJ2-7, is GAGVSQSPSNKVTEKGKDVELRCDPISGHTALYWYRQSLGQGLEFLIYFQGNSAPDKSGLPSDRFSAERTGGSVSTLTIQRTQQEDSAVYLCASSLQATSYEQYFGPGTRLTVT.

The rearrangement links TRBV7-2 to TRBJ1-3; TRBD1 is a possible D gene (6 bases). The CDR3 totals 15 residues. Trimming left V 5 bases short and J 5 bases short, with 16 bases between. Germline CDR1 reads SGHTA; CDR2 reads FQGNSA. The CDR3 protein is CASSPQGFLRNTIYF. Here the CDR3 DNA reads TGTGCCAGCAGCCCACAGGGCTTTCTGAGAAACACCATATATTTT.

The V gene is TRBV19, the J gene TRBJ2-3, with 10 bases that match TRBD1. Per germline, CDR1 LNHDA and CDR2 SQIVND (reference sequence). The ends lost 7 bases at V and 8 bases at J; junction bases unmatched: 9. The CDR3 extends over 14 amino acids. This chain's CDR3 is CASIPGQGTGTQYF. DNA for the CDR3: TGTGCCAGTATTCCGGGACAGGGGACGGGTACGCAGTATTTT.

The V call is TRBV5-8, the J call TRBJ2-7, with 8 bases matching TRBD1. The CDR3 has 15 residues. Germline assignment: CDR1 SGHTS and CDR2 YDEGEE. V was pared by 3 bases and J by 3 bases, with 8 bases of the junction left unmatched. The CDR3 loop is CASSSRQGMIYEQYF. In DNA form, the CDR3 reads TGTGCCAGCAGCTCCAGACAGGGGATGATCTACGAGCAGTACTTC.

The chain employs TRBV7-6 and TRBJ1-1; TRBD1 matches 11 bases. The trim removed 5 bases at V and 6 bases at J, leaving 11 bases unmatched. Germline assignment: CDR1 SGHVS and CDR2 FNYEAQ. This CDR3 has 16 amino acids. CDR3 sequence reads: CASSPPGGQGGAEAFF. The CDR3 nucleotides read TGTGCCAGCAGCCCGCCCGGGGGACAGGGGGGGGCTGAAGCTTTCTTT.

The chain combines TRBV5-1 with TRBJ2-7; TRBD2 is a possible D gene (6 bases). Trimming shortened V by 4 bases and J by 0 bases, and 11 bases separated the two germline ends. This CDR3 region has 14 residues. CDR1 SGHRS and CDR2 YFSETQ come from the germline V gene. CDR3 in DNA: TGCGCCAGCAGCCAGCACGGGGGCTCCTACGAGCAGTACTTC. Translating gives CASSQHGGSYEQYF.

This chain uses TRBV7-3 with TRBJ2-5; D remains unclear. CDR3 length: 14 residues. Germline values: CDR1 SGHTA, CDR2 FQGTGA. V dropped 1 base and J dropped 2 bases, with 8 bases sitting between them. The CDR3 DNA reads TGTGCCAGCAGCTTAAGCGGTTCTCAAGAGACCCAGTACTTC. The encoded protein is CASSLSGSQETQYF.

V is TRBV5-1 and J is TRBJ2-5; D ambiguous. V shed 0 bases and J shed 4 bases, with 13 bases lying between them. CDR3 length: 15 residues. Germline CDR1 reads SGHRS; CDR2 reads YFSETQ. As DNA, the CDR3 is TGCGCCAGCAGCTTGGATTCGAGTTCTGGAGAGACCCAGTACTTC. It encodes CASSLDSSSGETQYF.

This chain links TRBV6-5 with TRBJ1-4, with D perhaps matching TRBD1 (5 bases). This CDR3 spans 14 amino acids. The germline CDR1 and CDR2 sequences are MNHEY and SVGAGI. Trimming shortened V by 8 bases and J by 10 bases, and 20 bases separated the two germline ends. The CDR3 spells CASSEAGREGKLFF. The CDR3 DNA sequence: TGTGCCAGCTCCGAGGCGGGGCGGGAGGGAAAACTGTTTTTT.

V gene TRBV7-2 combines with J gene TRBJ2-7; 8 bases are shared with TRBD2. V shed 5 bases and J 0 bases; nucleotides not matched to a gene: 9. Germline V gene data show CDR1 as SGHTA and CDR2 as FQGNSA. The CDR3 runs 16 residues. The CDR3 DNA follows: TGTGCCAGCAGCCACCGACTAGCGAGGGTCTCCTACGAGCAGTACTTC. It translates to CASSHRLARVSYEQYF.

The chain joins TRBV11-2 to TRBJ2-2; 7 bases agree with TRBD2. This CDR3 contains 17 residues. The J segment lost 1 base and the V segment lost 5 bases, leaving 10 bases of the junction unmatched. CDR1 and CDR2 from the germline V gene are SGHAT and FQNNGV. The CDR3 nucleotides read TGTGCCAGCAGCCCCACCCTCGGACTAGAGAACACCGGGGAGCTGTTTTTT. It codes for CASSPTLGLENTGELFF.

The chain links TRBV28 to TRBJ1-1, with 9 nucleotides matching TRBD1. Germline V gene lookup returns CDR1 MDHEN and CDR2 SYDVKM. Losses at the gene ends were 5 bases for V and 10 bases for J; bases not matched to a gene: 2. The CDR3 extends over 11 amino acids. The CDR3 nucleotides read TGTGCCAGCAGTAAGACAGGGGGAGCTTTCTTT. This translates into CASSKTGGAFF. The full variable domain, its missing parts supplied by reference TRBV28 and TRBJ1-1, is DVKVTQSSRYLVKRTGEKVFLECVQDMDHENMFWYRQDPGLGLRLIYFSYDVKMKEKGDIPEGYSVSREKKERFSLILESASTNQTSMYLCASSKTGGAFFGQGTRLTVV.

The gene calls are TRBV29-1 and TRBJ1-1; D is uncertain. Per germline, CDR1 SQVTM and CDR2 ANQGSEA. The CDR3 spans 17 residues. The V end was cut by 5 bases, the J end by 1 base, with 23 bases between. CDR3: CSVTLFERGRWNTEAFF. The CDR3 DNA sequence: TGCAGCGTTACCCTCTTTGAGCGAGGCAGATGGAACACTGAAGCTTTCTTT.

This rearrangement joins TRBV6-6 to TRBJ1-1, with a possible D match to TRBD1 (6 bases). Germline CDR1 reads MNHNY; CDR2 reads SVGAGI (reference sequence). This CDR3 has 14 amino acids. Trimming took off 2 bases at V and 4 bases at J, with 11 bases between the two ends. Here the CDR3 DNA reads TGTGCCAGCAGTTACCGTACAGGGTCCACTGAAGCTTTCTTT. Translated: CASSYRTGSTEAFF.

The genes are TRBV27 and TRBJ2-3; D perhaps matches TRBD1 (5 bases). With 8 bases removed from V and 2 bases from J, the gap between germline ends came to 23 bases. Germline V gene data show CDR1 as MNHEY and CDR2 as SMNVEV (reference sequence). The CDR3 is 17 amino acids. The DNA for the CDR3 is TGTGCCAGCTCCTCTTGGTCGCAGGGCGTCGACACAGATACGCAGTATTTT. Translating it yields CASSSWSQGVDTDTQYF.

CDR3: CASSLTGVYEQYF. The CDR3 bases are TGTGCCAGCAGTCTTACAGGGGTTTACGAGCAGTACTTC. The genes are TRBV27 and TRBJ2-7; 7 bases are a match to TRBD1. This CDR3 contains 13 residues. Trimming at V came to 5 bases and at J to 4 bases, leaving 5 bases not matched to a gene. CDR1 MNHEY and CDR2 SMNVEV come from the germline V gene (reference sequence).

This clone has only one observation. V gene TRBV29-1 combines with J gene TRBJ1-2; 10 bases match TRBD1. This CDR3 contains 15 residues. From germline, CDR1 is SQVTM and CDR2 ANQGSEA. With V trimmed by 0 bases and J by 8 bases, 9 bases remained unmatched. The DNA of the CDR3 is TGCAGCGTTGAAGACTGGGACAGGGGCGGTGGGGGCTACACCTTC. It translates to CSVEDWDRGGGGYTF. Looking up the rest from reference TRBV29-1 and TRBJ1-2 gives the full variable domain: SAVISQKPSRDICQRGTSLTIQCQVDSQVTMMFWYRQQPGQSLTLIATANQGSEATYESGFVIDKFPISRPNLTFSTLTVSNMSPEDSSIYLCSVEDWDRGGGGYTFGSGTRLTVV.

V is TRBV4-1 and J is TRBJ2-4, with D tentatively TRBD1 (6 bases). Germline values: CDR1 MGHRA, CDR2 YSYEKL. Trimming took off 0 bases at V and 0 bases at J, with 15 bases between the two ends. This CDR3 is built from 18 residues. Here the CDR3 DNA reads TGCGCCAGCAGCCAAGAGGTTAGGACAGATTTAGCCAAAAACATTCAGTACTTC. It encodes CASSQEVRTDLAKNIQYF.

The chain recombines TRBV4-3 with TRBJ2-7, with TRBD1 as a possible D gene (6 bases). This CDR3 is 15 amino acids long. V was shortened by 0 bases and J by 3 bases, with 12 bases between the two germline ends. From germline, CDR1 is LGHNA and CDR2 YSLEER. Written as DNA, the CDR3 is TGCGCCAGCAGCCAAGAACAGGGCCTCTTCTACGAGCAGTACTTC. It codes for CASSQEQGLFYEQYF.

This clone was seen only once. This chain connects TRBV7-2 to TRBJ2-7; D may be TRBD2 (6 bases). V was clipped by 4 bases and J by 4 bases, with 20 bases between them. Germline V CDR1 and CDR2: SGHTA, FQGNSA. The CDR3 covers 16 residues. CDR3 sequence reads: CASSSTAGLAPYEQYF. CDR3 nucleotide sequence: TGTGCCAGCAGCTCGACCGCTGGCCTAGCGCCTTACGAGCAGTACTTC.

The gene calls are TRBV7-9 and TRBJ1-1, with 9 bases lining up with TRBD1. With V trimmed by 8 bases and J by 4 bases, 5 bases remained unmatched. The CDR3 length is 13 residues. Germline loops: CDR1 SEHNR, CDR2 FQNEAQ (reference sequence). The CDR3 DNA follows: TGTGCCAGCGGGGACAGGGCGACCACTGAAGCTTTCTTT. Its protein product is CASGDRATTEAFF.

This clone was seen once. This chain joins TRBV27 and TRBJ1-3; the D is unclear. V lost 6 bases and J lost 0, with 9 bases in between. The CDR3 runs to 14 residues. CDR1 MNHEY and CDR2 SMNVEV come from the germline V gene (reference sequence). DNA of the CDR3: TGTGCCAGCAGCCACGACATCTCTGGAAACACCATATATTTT. Translating it yields CASSHDISGNTIYF.